This T cell receptor beta chain stems from a study of chemoradiotherapy in HPV16-positive cancers. Study summary: Two HPV16-positive patients' cells yielded candidate HPV-specific clones and common motifs. Findings and caveats of the study: During treatment, candidate HPV-specific clones and E7-related motifs expanded in tumor.

Trimming took 2 bases from V and 6 from J; bases not matched to a gene: 8. Germline loops: CDR1 SEHNR, CDR2 FQNEAQ (reference sequence). This CDR3 comprises 15 residues. TCRdb keeps only in-frame clones here, not all; method: immunoSEQ multiplex PCR. Of around 9,000 clones in the sample, roughly three quarters are singletons; the top ten hold 10%. Notes on this clone: Antigen: not known.

The source is a human donor with HPV-associated anogenital cancer. Sequenced here: tumor tissue, sampled from a patient who underwent chemoradiotherapy. The genes are TRBV7-9 and TRBJ2-5; 8 bases map to TRBD2. CDR3 residues: CASSLSEAGEKTQYF. DNA for the CDR3: TGTGCCAGCAGCTTAAGTGAAGCGGGAGAAAAGACCCAGTACTTC.